Following are 21 T cell receptor beta chains from one sample sequenced in a study of T cell responses to AZD1222 COVID-19 vaccine. TCRdb's table, derived via immunoSEQ multiplex PCR, lists solely in-frame clones and lacks some. The profile shows around 100,000 clones, 87% of them singletons. The specimen was peripheral blood, collected 28 days after the second AZD1222 dose. The receptors derive from an adult who received the AZD1222 COVID-19 vaccine.

The rearrangement uses TRBV30 and TRBJ2-1; 8 nucleotides align to TRBD1. The V and J ends lost 5 bases and 8 bases, in that order; junction bases with no gene match: 14. This CDR3 has 15 amino acids. The germline CDR1 and CDR2 sequences are GTSNPN and SVGIG (reference sequence). The CDR3 is CAWGTGNPHRDEQFF. The DNA of the CDR3 is TGTGCCTGGGGGACAGGCAACCCCCACAGGGATGAGCAGTTCTTC.

This chain connects TRBV7-6 to TRBJ2-2, with D tentatively TRBD2 (6 bases). Trimming cost V 1 base and J 6 bases, with 9 bases left between them. CDR3 size: 14 residues. Germline assignment: CDR1 SGHVS and CDR2 FNYEAQ. DNA of the CDR3: TGTGCCAGCAGCTTAGGTTCGGGGGCCGGGGAGCTGTTTTTT. Protein: CASSLGSGAGELFF.

The chain has TRBV6-5 and TRBJ2-1, with 8 bases that match TRBD1. The CDR3 is 15 residues long. From germline, CDR1 is MNHEY and CDR2 SVGAGI. Losses at the gene ends were 4 bases for V and 5 bases for J; bases not matched to a gene: 7. DNA of the CDR3: TGTGCCAGCAGTTTGCGTCGACAGGGGAACAATGAGCAGTTCTTC. Its translation is CASSLRRQGNNEQFF.

Of note for this clone: The junction departs from germline at one end; a sequencing error may be responsible. The rearrangement links TRBV30 to TRBJ1-6, with TRBD1 matching over 8 bases. CDR1 is GTSNPN, CDR2 SVGIG, per germline (reference sequence). This CDR3 has 14 amino acids. In DNA form, the CDR3 reads TGTACCTGGAGTGAAGACAGGGGATATTCACCCCTCCACTTT. Translation gives CTWSEDRGYSPLHF.

This clone was picked up one time. Other nucleotide sequences in the sample specify the same CDR3. The CDR3 DNA follows: TGCGCCAGCAGCACCGGCAGCGGAACTAATGAAAAACTGTTTTTT. This translates into CASSTGSGTNEKLFF. The V call is TRBV5-1, the J call TRBJ1-4; D unresolved. This CDR3 has 15 amino acids. Germline V lookup: CDR1 SGHRS, CDR2 YFSETQ. The ends were cut back, 4 bases at V and 1 base at J, with 11 bases in the middle.

This rearrangement joins TRBV6-2 or TRBV6-3 to TRBJ1-4, with D hard to call. The V end was cut by 3 bases, the J end by 7 bases, with 15 bases between. CDR1 is MNHEY, CDR2 SVGEGT, per germline. CDR3 length equals 15 residues. As DNA, the CDR3 is TGTGCCAGCAGTTATGGAGGAGGAGGCGCTGAAAAACTGTTTTTT. Its translation: CASSYGGGGAEKLFF.

V gene TRBV6-8 combines with J gene TRBJ1-2, with D hard to call. This CDR3 contains 16 residues. Germline lookup yields CDR1 MNHGY and CDR2 SAAAGT. V gave up 4 bases and J gave up 0 bases, with 15 bases separating them. CDR3 nucleotides: TGTGCCAGCAGTTTCGTGGAGAACGAAGCTAACTATGGCTACACCTTC. This translates into CASSFVENEANYGYTF.

The chain employs TRBV18 and TRBJ2-4; no reliable D call. V was cut by 4 bases and J by 0 bases, with 7 bases left in between. The CDR3 runs 14 residues. CDR1 and CDR2 from the germline V gene are KGHSH and LQKENI. CDR3 DNA sequence: TGTGCCAGCTCACGGCCCGAAGCCAAAAACATTCAGTACTTC. Translation gives CASSRPEAKNIQYF.

This clone has just a few counts. The chain carries TRBV9 and TRBJ1-2; 7 nucleotides match TRBD1. The germline gives CDR1 SGDLS, CDR2 YYNGEE. The CDR3 has 15 amino acids. V lost 4 bases and J lost 2; bases outside the gene matches: 8. The CDR3 loop reads CASSPSPGQNYGYTF. The CDR3 bases are TGTGCCAGCAGCCCCAGTCCGGGACAGAACTATGGCTACACCTTC.

This clone has just a few counts. The V call is TRBV4-1, the J call TRBJ2-1; unclear D gene. Germline CDR1 and CDR2: MGHRA and YSYEKL. This CDR3 spans 12 amino acids. Deletions cut 1 base from V and 9 bases from J, with 7 bases between. CDR3: CASSQGRREQFF. The CDR3 coding sequence is TGCGCCAGCAGCCAAGGGAGACGTGAGCAGTTCTTC.

V is TRBV18 and J is TRBJ2-3, with TRBD2 matching over 7 bases. The CDR3 has 15 residues. V lost 6 bases, J lost 0 bases, and 6 bases stayed unmatched. Germline V lookup: CDR1 KGHSH, CDR2 LQKENI. This CDR3 reads CASSRLAASTDTQYF. The CDR3 DNA reads as TGTGCCAGCTCTCGTCTAGCGGCTAGCACAGATACGCAGTATTTT.

This clone occurred many times. The genes are TRBV30 and TRBJ1-2; 7 positions agree with TRBD1. In germline, CDR1 is GTSNPN, CDR2 SVGIG (reference sequence). The CDR3 runs to 15 residues. Unmatched junction bases numbered 7, after V lost 0 bases and J lost 3 bases. The CDR3 sequence is CAWSVGTVGHYGYTF. CDR3 in DNA: TGTGCCTGGAGTGTAGGGACAGTTGGGCACTATGGCTACACCTTC.

The genes are TRBV19 and TRBJ1-1, with D possibly being TRBD1 (5 bases). With 7 bases removed from V and 4 bases from J, the gap between germline ends came to 10 bases. The CDR3 is 12 residues long. Germline CDR1 is LNHDA and CDR2 is SQIVND (reference sequence). In DNA form, the CDR3 reads TGTGCCAGTAAATTTCAGGGCACTGAAGCTTTCTTT. Protein: CASKFQGTEAFF. Full variable domain (missing parts from reference TRBV19 and TRBJ1-1): DGGITQSPKYLFRKEGQNVTLSCEQNLNHDAMYWYRQDPGQGLRLIYYSQIVNDFQKGDIAEGYSVSREKKESFPLTVTSAQKNPTAFYLCASKFQGTEAFFGQGTRLTVV.

Only a few counts were recorded for this clone. J is TRBJ2-1 and V is TRBV30, with 14 bases identical to TRBD2. Trimming cost V 3 bases and J 7 bases; bases outside gene matches: 8. The CDR3 consists of 16 residues. Germline values: CDR1 GTSNPN, CDR2 SVGIG (reference sequence). CDR3 nucleotide sequence: TGTGCCTGGAGGGGGACCGGGACTAGCGGGAGAAATGAGCAGTTCTTC. Its translation is CAWRGTGTSGRNEQFF.

The table lists this clone with a few counts. J is TRBJ1-3 and V is TRBV4-1, with 7 bases lining up with TRBD1. Germline V gene data show CDR1 as MGHRA and CDR2 as YSYEKL. The CDR3 totals 16 residues. With V trimmed by 0 bases and J by 0 bases, 2 bases remained unmatched. The CDR3 DNA follows: TGCGCCAGCAGCCAAGAGGGACAGATCTCTGGAAACACCATATATTTT. Its translation: CASSQEGQISGNTIYF.

The chain has TRBV12-3 or TRBV12-4 and TRBJ1-5; TRBD1 matches at 9 bases. V gave up 6 bases and J gave up 6 bases; unmatched junction bases: 3. CDR3 length: 13 amino acids. DNA for the CDR3: TGTGCCAGCAGCCAGGACAGGGGTCAGCCCCAGCATTTT. The encoded protein is CASSQDRGQPQHF.

This chain's CDR3 is CASRQQGQSYEQYF. The CDR3 DNA reads as TGTGCCAGCAGACAACAGGGGCAGTCCTACGAGCAGTACTTC. This chain connects TRBV28 to TRBJ2-7; 7 nucleotides align to TRBD1. Germline-derived CDR1 and CDR2 are MDHEN and SYDVKM. The CDR3 sequence is 14 residues long. The junction had 6 bases not matched to a gene; V was cut back by 6 bases and J by 1 base.

This clone turned up a few times. Other DNA sequences in this specimen translate into the identical CDR3. The rearrangement joins TRBV19 to TRBJ1-5, with 9 bases matching TRBD1. The CDR3 totals 15 residues. Germline assignment: CDR1 LNHDA and CDR2 SQIVND (reference sequence). J gave up 0 bases and V 5 bases, and 2 bases lay outside the gene matches. The CDR3 DNA reads as TGTGCCAGTAGTCGGACAGGGGATAGCAATCAGCCCCAGCATTTT. Translation: CASSRTGDSNQPQHF. The variable domain in full, with the rest retrieved from reference TRBV19 and TRBJ1-5, is DGGITQSPKYLFRKEGQNVTLSCEQNLNHDAMYWYRQDPGQGLRLIYYSQIVNDFQKGDIAEGYSVSREKKESFPLTVTSAQKNPTAFYLCASSRTGDSNQPQHFGDGTRLSIL.

The rearrangement joins TRBV6-6 to TRBJ2-5, with D hard to call. This CDR3 contains 12 residues. Germline V gene lookup returns CDR1 MNHNY and CDR2 SVGAGI (reference sequence). Trimming left V 6 bases short and J 5 bases short, with 10 bases between. The CDR3 DNA sequence: TGTGCCAGCAGCCGTCGAGGCGAGACCCAGTACTTC. Protein sequence: CASSRRGETQYF.

The V call is TRBV30, the J call TRBJ2-7; D gene uncertain. This CDR3 is 11 amino acids long. CDR1 and CDR2 (germline): GTSNPN, SVGIG (reference sequence). The V gene lost 4 bases and the J gene lost 0 bases, with 4 bases spanning the gap. The DNA for the CDR3 is TGTGCCTGGAAGGGCTCCTACGAGCAGTACTTC. It specifies CAWKGSYEQYF.

V is TRBV5-6 and J is TRBJ1-3; D might be TRBD1 (5 bases). The CDR3 contains 15 residues. Germline V lookup: CDR1 SGHDT, CDR2 YYEEEE. V lost 0 bases to trimming and J lost 0 bases, with 7 bases between them. The CDR3 loop is CASSLGGASGNTIYF. For the CDR3, the DNA is TGTGCCAGCAGCTTGGGAGGGGCCTCTGGAAACACCATATATTTT.